This T cell receptor (beta chain) came from a study of cytomegalovirus exposure and HLA in healthy donors. This PCR relied on a set of 60 Vbeta primers and 13 Jbeta primers. Generated by immunoSEQ multiplex PCR, the TCRdb table keeps only in-frame clones and is missing some. The profile shows 150,000 to 200,000 clones, roughly 79% of them singletons. Turning to this clone: The antigen is undetermined.

Findings of the study overall: A later analysis found common viral pathogens apparently linked to several of the most significant clusters. Sequencing probably produced one cluster of sequence variants that were highly shared. Data from an earlier analysis indicated that most TCR beta V segments were productive either about 90% or about 30% of the time. A link between a missense DCLRE1C variant and TCR beta V- and J-gene trimming emerged from a later analysis.

Germline V gives CDR1 SGHRS, CDR2 YFSETQ. V lost 0 bases and J 3 bases, leaving 21 bases between the germline ends. The CDR3 length is 19 residues. The chain employs TRBV5-1 and TRBJ2-2; D possibly corresponds to TRBD2 (6 bases). The material sequenced was PBMCs. The clonotype was recovered from a man aged 35-49 years in good health and CMV-seronegative. The CDR3 DNA reads as TGCGCCAGCAGCTTGGCTCGTGGGAGGAATCCCGCGGACACCGGGGAGCTGTTTTTT. It is translated as CASSLARGRNPADTGELFF.